The 7 T cell receptor beta chains in this list originate from one sample, sequenced in a study of spatial heterogeneity in lung cancer. Time point specified: blood at routine non-recurrence follow-up after resection. TCRdb reprocessed the 5' RACE reads with MiXCR, giving one entry per CDR3 protein. The repertoire has about 36,000 distinct CDR3 sequences, roughly 7.8% of them found once; the top ten carry about 9.4%. Sequenced here: PBMCs, sampled at follow-up. Receptor source: a male donor with early-stage non-small cell lung cancer.

The table lists this clonotype with many counts. The chain is built from TRBV7-9 and TRBJ2-1; 8 nucleotides agree with TRBD2. Germline V CDR1 and CDR2: SEHNR, FQNEAQ (reference sequence). The CDR3 length is 12 residues. V shed 5 bases and J 10 bases; nucleotides not matched to a gene: 4. As DNA, the CDR3 is TGTGCCAGCAGCCCGTCGGGGGGGGAGCAGTTCTTC. This codes for CASSPSGGEQFF. Drawing the rest from reference TRBV7-9 and TRBJ2-1, the complete variable domain is DTGVSQNPRHKITKRGQNVTFRCDPISEHNRLYWYRQTLGQGPEFLTYFQNEAQLEKSRLLSDRFSAERPKGSFSTLEIQRTEQGDSAMYLCASSPSGGEQFFGPGTRLTVL.

In its sample, this clonotype was seen many times. The chain recombines TRBV12-3 or TRBV12-4 with TRBJ1-6, with 12 bases lining up with TRBD1. J was trimmed by 4 bases and V by 5 bases; bases with no gene match: 6. The CDR3 totals 17 residues. CDR3 residues: CASSAGTGGGYNSPLHF. The CDR3 nucleotides are TGTGCCAGCAGTGCTGGGACAGGGGGCGGTTATAATTCACCCCTCCACTTT.

This clonotype was found many times. This sequence joins TRBV5-1 and TRBJ2-1; 7 positions agree with TRBD1. From germline, CDR1 is SGHRS and CDR2 YFSETQ. V lost 4 bases to trimming and J lost 7 bases; unmatched junction nucleotides: 5. The CDR3 is 13 residues long. CDR3 in DNA: TGCGCCAGCAGCGGGACAGTGGGGAATGAGCAGTTCTTC. The encoded protein is CASSGTVGNEQFF.

This clonotype was recorded at least ten times. V gene TRBV12-3 or TRBV12-4 combines with J gene TRBJ1-2, with D possibly being TRBD1 (5 bases). The CDR3 extends over 14 amino acids. V dropped 4 bases and J dropped 5 bases, with 14 bases sitting between them. CDR3 DNA: TGTGCCAGCAGTTCAAGGGACTTCGGGTATGGCTACACCTTC. Protein product: CASSSRDFGYGYTF.

A remark on this clonotype: Since the CDR3 does not end with the conserved phenylalanine or tryptophan, this likely comes from a read error. The chain is built from TRBV20-1 and TRBJ1-1; the D gene is possibly TRBD1 (6 bases). The ends were cut back, 4 bases at V and 1 base at J, with 10 bases in the middle. The CDR3 sequence is 13 residues long. Germline CDR1 and CDR2: DFQATT and SNEGSKA (reference sequence). The CDR3 is CSATEGGNTEAFY. CDR3 DNA: TGCAGTGCTACTGAGGGGGGGAACACTGAAGCTTTCTAT.

This clonotype was observed at least ten times. The genes are TRBV7-9 and TRBJ2-7; D uncertain. V was trimmed by 2 bases and J by 3 bases, leaving 11 bases between them. This CDR3 has 14 residues. Per the germline V gene, CDR1 is SEHNR and CDR2 is FQNEAQ (reference sequence). Written as DNA, the CDR3 is TGTGCCAGCAGCTTAAATGCAGGAGTCTACGAGCAGTACTTC. Its protein is CASSLNAGVYEQYF.

This clonotype has ten or more counts. This chain joins TRBV20-1 and TRBJ2-3; 7 nucleotides align to TRBD1. CDR1 and CDR2 (germline): DFQATT, SNEGSKA (reference sequence). CDR3 size: 11 residues. V gave up 6 bases and J gave up 7 bases; unmatched junction bases: 4. CDR3 bases: TGCAGTGCGAAGACAGGGAATACGCAGTATTTT. It specifies CSAKTGNTQYF.